This T cell receptor beta chain emerged from a study of a mutant IDH1 vaccine in newly diagnosed glioma. As concerns this clone: Antigen: not known.

Produced via immunoSEQ multiplex PCR; TCRdb's table is partial and in-frame only. Counted here are around 100,000 clones, over 85% occurring once; the ten biggest clones make up 0.77%. Time point denoted: week 47, end of study. The content of each vaccine dose was 300 ug of mutant IDH1 20-mer peptide, and topical imiquimod accompanied it. Germline V CDR1 and CDR2: KGHSH, LQKENI. The CDR3 length is 16 residues. The V segment lost 4 bases and the J segment 2 bases; nucleotides outside the gene matches: 5. V usage is TRBV18 and J usage is TRBJ2-7, with 13 bases aligning to TRBD2. The sequencing used PBMCs, collected from a glioma patient whose treatment included an IDH1 peptide vaccine. This TCR came from a woman in her fifties or sixties with glioma. The CDR3 protein is CASSRGLAGTAYEQYF. The CDR3, as DNA: TGTGCCAGCTCACGGGGACTAGCGGGGACGGCCTACGAGCAGTACTTC.